Shown below are 20 T cell receptor beta chains from a single sample sequenced in a study of human T cells and chemical hapten exposure. Described time point: healthy volunteer bleed at 6 weeks. It was unfractionated whole blood from which total RNA was extracted. TCRdb re-derived calls from the RACE reads in MiXCR, one entry per CDR3 protein. The table records some 65,000 distinct CDR3 sequences, under 7.5% of them present only once. Sequenced: whole blood. Receptors were obtained from a female donor in good health. Some clones in this sample may be carry-over from other donors' samples.

This clonotype was seen a few times. J is TRBJ2-3 and V is TRBV29-1; no clear D. CDR3 length: 14 residues. Trimming removed 2 bases from V and 2 bases from J, with 11 bases in between. Germline CDR1 reads SQVTM; CDR2 reads ANQGSEA. The CDR3 nucleotides read TGCAGCGTTGAACGGCGGAGCGCCACAGATACGCAGTATTTT. Translated: CSVERRSATDTQYF.

There are many counts of this clonotype. This chain joins TRBV29-1 and TRBJ1-1; 10 nucleotides line up with TRBD1. Trimming cost V 6 bases and J 5 bases; bases outside gene matches: 6. The germline V gene has CDR1 SQVTM and CDR2 ANQGSEA. The CDR3 runs to 13 residues. CDR3 loop: CSVDRGGGTEAFF. CDR3 nucleotides: TGCAGCGTGGACAGGGGGGGGGGGACTGAAGCTTTCTTT.

With respect to this clonotype: With a much larger clone just one base away, this may be a read error. The V and J genes are TRBV24-1 and TRBJ1-5; D is unresolved. V was shortened by 2 bases and J by 5 bases, with 15 bases between the two germline ends. The CDR3 has 16 amino acids. CDR1 and CDR2 (germline): KGHDR, SFDVKD. CDR3 residues: CATSDSRRRWDQPQHF. The CDR3 nucleotides read TGTGCCACCAGTGATTCCAGGAGGCGTTGGGATCAGCCCCAGCATTTT.

This clonotype was counted many times. J is TRBJ2-7 and V is TRBV28, with TRBD1 matching 10 bases. Germline CDR1 reads MDHEN; CDR2 reads SYDVKM. V trimming: 2 bases; J trimming: 1 base; junction bases outside the gene matches: 20. The CDR3 has 21 residues. The CDR3 nucleotides read TGTGCCAGCAGTTTAGACAGGGGGCTTCTGTATTTTGAGCGGGAATCCTACGAGCAGTACTTC. This translates into CASSLDRGLLYFERESYEQYF.

This clonotype was observed at least ten times. CDR3 loop: CSARDQGLGGYTF. The CDR3 nucleotides read TGCAGTGCTAGAGATCAAGGGTTAGGAGGCTACACCTTC. The chain carries TRBV20-1 and TRBJ1-2; D unclear. The CDR3 extends over 13 amino acids. V was pared by 0 bases and J by 8 bases, with 13 bases between. Germline CDR1 reads DFQATT; CDR2 reads SNEGSKA (reference sequence).

Concerning this clonotype: The junction and the germline gene differ at one end; a read error may be behind it. The chain has TRBV12-3 or TRBV12-4 and TRBJ2-3, with TRBD2 identical over 10 bases. The CDR3 totals 13 residues. The CDR3 coding sequence is TGTGCCAGCTCCCCACAGGCCGCGGTACTAGCGGGGTTT. This translates into CASSPQAAVLAGF.

The table lists this clonotype with a few counts. The V gene is TRBV7-2, the J gene TRBJ2-3, with 7 bases aligning to TRBD2. CDR1 SGHTA and CDR2 FQGNSA come from the germline V gene. The V gene end was trimmed by 4 bases and the J gene end by 1 base; junction bases not matched to a gene: 5. The CDR3 runs to 15 residues. The DNA of the CDR3 is TGTGCCAGCAGCTCCTCTAGCGGCCGCACAGATACGCAGTATTTT. Amino acids: CASSSSSGRTDTQYF. The variable domain in full, completed from reference TRBV7-2 and TRBJ2-3, reads GAGVSQSPSNKVTEKGKDVELRCDPISGHTALYWYRQSLGQGLEFLIYFQGNSAPDKSGLPSDRFSAERTGGSVSTLTIQRTQQEDSAVYLCASSSSSGRTDTQYFGPGTRLTVL.

The chain carries TRBV4-2 and TRBJ1-4; D remains ambiguous. The V end lost 0 bases, the J end lost 5 bases, and 13 bases lay between the germline ends. Germline V CDR1 and CDR2: LGHNA, YNFKEQ. This CDR3 contains 16 residues. The CDR3 region is CASSQERVTANEKLFF. The DNA of the CDR3 is TGTGCCAGCAGCCAAGAAAGGGTAACGGCGAATGAAAAACTGTTTTTT.

In its sample, this clonotype was seen a few times. This chain connects TRBV6-2 or TRBV6-3 to TRBJ1-5, with D tentatively TRBD1 (5 bases). This CDR3 is built from 13 residues. Germline CDR1 reads MNHEY; CDR2 reads SVGEGT. V lost 2 bases and J 7 bases, leaving 9 bases between the germline ends. The CDR3 DNA sequence: TGTGCCAGCAGTTACGGGGGTCGGCAGCCCCAGCATTTT. This sequence encodes CASSYGGRQPQHF.

The table lists this clonotype with many counts. The V and J genes are TRBV20-1 and TRBJ2-7; 7 bases are shared with TRBD1. Trimming removed 4 bases from V and 5 bases from J; junction bases left unmatched: 8. This CDR3 region has 13 residues. CDR1 is DFQATT, CDR2 SNEGSKA, per germline (reference sequence). In DNA form, the CDR3 reads TGCAGTGCTATCGAACGGGACAGAGACGAGCAGTACTTC. Encoded protein: CSAIERDRDEQYF.

This clonotype was seen only a few times. The chain is built from TRBV4-1 and TRBJ2-3, with a tentative D call TRBD2 (6 bases). V lost 0 bases to trimming and J lost 2 bases, with 15 bases between them. Per the germline V gene, CDR1 is MGHRA and CDR2 is YSYEKL. CDR3 length: 17 amino acids. In DNA form, the CDR3 reads TGCGCCAGCAGCCAAGATTGGGCGGGCGGGGCCACAGATACGCAGTATTTT. Protein product: CASSQDWAGGATDTQYF.

The chain carries TRBV5-4 and TRBJ1-1, with D tentatively TRBD1 (5 bases). V was trimmed by 0 bases and J by 1 base, leaving 13 bases between them. CDR1 SGHNT and CDR2 YYREEE come from the germline V gene (reference sequence). The CDR3 totals 16 residues. CDR3 region: CASSLANLRGNTEAFF. For the CDR3, the DNA is TGTGCCAGCAGCTTGGCCAACTTGAGGGGGAACACTGAAGCTTTCTTT.

This clonotype was picked up many times. The chain joins TRBV2 to TRBJ2-3; 12 nucleotides agree with TRBD2. The J segment lost 4 bases and the V segment lost 4 bases, leaving 3 bases of the junction unmatched. The CDR3 contains 15 residues. CDR1 and CDR2 from the germline V gene are SNHLY and FYNNEI. The CDR3 here is CASSGTSGIADTQYF. The CDR3 DNA reads as TGTGCCAGCAGTGGGACTAGCGGGATTGCAGATACGCAGTATTTT.

This clonotype showed up just a few times. The chain employs TRBV2 and TRBJ2-7; D gene unclear. This CDR3 has 12 residues. With 3 bases removed from V and 3 bases from J, the gap between germline ends came to 6 bases. Germline V gene sequence: CDR1 SNHLY, CDR2 FYNNEI. The CDR3 is CASSDGDYEQYF. For the CDR3, the DNA is TGTGCCAGCAGTGATGGAGACTACGAGCAGTACTTC.

This sequence joins TRBV5-5 and TRBJ1-6; maybe TRBD1 (5 bases). The germline V gene encodes CDR1 SGHKS and CDR2 YYEKEE (reference sequence). This CDR3 is built from 14 residues. Trimming took off 4 bases at V and 12 bases at J, with 17 bases between the two ends. The CDR3 loop reads CASSPTPSQGPLHF. DNA of the CDR3: TGTGCCAGCAGCCCAACCCCCTCTCAGGGACCCCTCCACTTT.

This clonotype has a count of ten or more. The V and J genes are TRBV2 and TRBJ2-6; 10 bases agree with TRBD1. The CDR3 spans 16 residues. Trimming took 6 bases from V and 2 from J; bases not matched to a gene: 4. Germline V gene lookup returns CDR1 SNHLY and CDR2 FYNNEI. CDR3 nucleotides: TGTGCCAGCAGACCGGGACAGGGGACTGGGGCCAACGTCCTGACTTTC. It yields the protein CASRPGQGTGANVLTF.

The genes are TRBV20-1 and TRBJ2-1; unclear D gene. Germline lookup yields CDR1 DFQATT and CDR2 SNEGSKA (reference sequence). The CDR3 loop spans 14 amino acids. The V gene lost 0 bases and the J gene lost 0 bases, with 6 bases spanning the gap. The CDR3 is CSARDQSSYNEQFF. CDR3 nucleotides: TGCAGTGCTAGAGATCAAAGCTCCTACAATGAGCAGTTCTTC.

This clonotype showed up many times. The chain has TRBV9 and TRBJ2-6; a weak D match, TRBD1 (6 bases). Per germline, CDR1 SGDLS and CDR2 YYNGEE. This CDR3 is 15 amino acids long. V gave up 0 bases and J gave up 4 bases, with 8 bases separating them. CDR3 residues: CASSVGGRGANVLTF. Written as DNA, the CDR3 is TGTGCCAGCAGCGTAGGGGGGCGAGGGGCCAACGTCCTGACTTTC. Full variable domain (missing parts from reference TRBV9 and TRBJ2-6): DSGVTQTPKHLITATGQRVTLRCSPRSGDLSVYWYQQSLDQGLQFLIQYYNGEERAKGNILERFSAQQFPDLHSELNLSSLELGDSALYFCASSVGGRGANVLTFGAGSRLTVL.

This clonotype was counted many times. The chain recombines TRBV7-8 with TRBJ2-5; 9 nucleotides line up with TRBD1. There are 16 residues in the CDR3. The germline CDR1 and CDR2 sequences are SGHVS and FQNEAQ. Losses at the gene ends were 4 bases for V and 1 base for J; bases not matched to a gene: 7. The CDR3 coding sequence is TGTGCCAGCAGCTCTCGGAGGGACAGGGTCCAAGAGACCCAGTACTTC. This sequence encodes CASSSRRDRVQETQYF.

A few counts support this clonotype. The V call is TRBV7-8, the J call TRBJ1-1; D unresolved. Trimming removed 5 bases from V and 4 bases from J, with 8 bases in between. Germline CDR1 reads SGHVS; CDR2 reads FQNEAQ. This CDR3 region has 12 residues. In nucleotides, the CDR3 is TGTGCCAGCAGCCCACGCGGCACTGAAGCTTTCTTT. Translating it yields CASSPRGTEAFF.